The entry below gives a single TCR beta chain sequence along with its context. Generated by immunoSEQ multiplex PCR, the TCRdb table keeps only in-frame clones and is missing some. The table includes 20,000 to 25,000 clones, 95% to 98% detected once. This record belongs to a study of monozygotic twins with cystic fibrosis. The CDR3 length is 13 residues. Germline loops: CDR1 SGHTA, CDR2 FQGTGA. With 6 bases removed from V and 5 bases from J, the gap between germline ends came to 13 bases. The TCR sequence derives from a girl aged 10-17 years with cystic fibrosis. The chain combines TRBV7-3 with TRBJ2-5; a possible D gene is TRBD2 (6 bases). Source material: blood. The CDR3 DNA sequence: TGTGCCAGCAGTCATGACGGAGGGGAGACCCAGTACTTC. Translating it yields CASSHDGGETQYF.